The rows below give T cell receptor beta chains drawn from one sample of a study of CD8+ T cells in alopecia areata. The data were produced by immunoSEQ multiplex PCR, yet TCRdb's version contains in-frame clones alone and is incomplete. The repertoire consists of 150,000 or so clones, with around 57% occurring once and the leading ten covering approximately 4.3%. The sequenced material came from CD4+ T cells sorted from blood. Receptors originate from a human donor in good health. Each CDR3 is given with its conserved first and last residue. A D gene is named only where the DNA matches it firmly. Clone size is not always given. Where it is, it says once, few, many or a class for expanded clones.

J gene: TRBJ2-7; clone size: NA; V gene: TRBV28; D gene: TRBD2; CDR3 protein: CASSVDTFLTSGRSSYEQYF; CDR3 DNA: TGTGCCAGCAGTGTGGACACTTTCCTCACCAGCGGGAGGAGCTCCTACGAGCAGTACTTC
J gene: TRBJ1-2; clone size: few; V gene: TRBV27; D gene: NA; CDR3 protein: CATTDGYGYTF; CDR3 DNA: TGTGCCACCACAGACGGTTATGGCTACACCTTC
J gene: TRBJ1-2; clone size: NA; V gene: TRBV15; D gene: NA; CDR3 protein: CATSRDRVNPGGYTF; CDR3 DNA: TGTGCCACCAGCAGAGATCGGGTAAATCCAGGTGGCTACACCTTC
J gene: TRBJ2-1; clone size: once; V gene: TRBV4-1; D gene: TRBD2; CDR3 protein: CASSQDGTSPRRRGYNEQFF; CDR3 DNA: TGCGCCAGCAGCCAAGATGGGACTAGCCCTCGTCGCCGGGGGTACAATGAGCAGTTCTTC
J gene: TRBJ2-3; clone size: few; V gene: TRBV2; D gene: NA; CDR3 protein: CASRGRTGDTQYF; CDR3 DNA: TGTGCCAGCAGGGGGCGGACTGGGGATACGCAGTATTTT
J gene: TRBJ2-7; clone size: NA; V gene: TRBV28; D gene: NA; CDR3 protein: CASSPIPPIGPPESYEQYF; CDR3 DNA: TGTGCCAGCAGTCCAATCCCCCCGATCGGTCCGCCAGAGTCCTACGAGCAGTACTTC
J gene: TRBJ1-1; clone size: NA; V gene: TRBV29-1; D gene: NA; CDR3 protein: CSGVSVNTEAFF; CDR3 DNA: TGCAGTGGGGTTTCGGTGAACACTGAAGCTTTCTTT
J gene: TRBJ2-7; clone size: NA; V gene: TRBV27; D gene: TRBD2; CDR3 protein: CASSLAGGPNEQYF; CDR3 DNA: TGTGCCAGCAGTTTGGCGGGAGGGCCCAACGAGCAGTACTTC
J gene: TRBJ2-4; clone size: NA; V gene: TRBV6-6; D gene: NA; CDR3 protein: CASSYSGQGAKNIQYF; CDR3 DNA: TGTGCCAGCAGTTACTCGGGGCAGGGGGCCAAAAACATTCAGTACTTC
J gene: TRBJ1-5; clone size: NA; V gene: TRBV19; D gene: NA; CDR3 protein: CASSPKNSNQSQHF; CDR3 DNA: TGTGCCAGTAGTCCGAAGAATAGCAATCAGTCCCAGCATTTT
J gene: TRBJ2-7; clone size: NA; V gene: TRBV5-1; D gene: NA; CDR3 protein: CASSSVNDRSGDEQYF; CDR3 DNA: TGCGCCAGCAGCTCCGTAAACGACAGGAGCGGAGACGAGCAGTACTTC
J gene: TRBJ1-5; clone size: NA; V gene: TRBV25-1; D gene: NA; CDR3 protein: CASSELTVNQPQHF; CDR3 DNA: TGTGCCAGCAGTGAGCTTACAGTCAATCAGCCCCAGCATTTT
J gene: TRBJ2-5; clone size: NA; V gene: TRBV6-6; D gene: TRBD1; CDR3 protein: CASAQGAGETQYF; CDR3 DNA: TGTGCCAGCGCACAGGGGGCGGGAGAGACCCAGTACTTC
J gene: TRBJ1-5; clone size: NA; V gene: TRBV5-6; D gene: NA; CDR3 protein: CASNRLTEDNQPQHF; CDR3 DNA: TGTGCCAGCAACCGGCTGACAGAGGACAATCAGCCCCAGCATTTT
J gene: TRBJ2-3; clone size: few; V gene: TRBV29-1; D gene: TRBD2; CDR3 protein: CSVDGLAGGLQDTQYF; CDR3 DNA: TGCAGCGTTGATGGACTAGCGGGAGGGCTGCAAGATACGCAGTATTTT
J gene: TRBJ2-7; clone size: NA; V gene: TRBV14; D gene: NA; CDR3 protein: CASSQEFGEQYF; CDR3 DNA: TGTGCCAGCAGCCAAGAATTCGGCGAGCAGTACTTC
J gene: TRBJ1-1; clone size: few; V gene: TRBV19; D gene: NA; CDR3 protein: CASREPASNTEAFF; CDR3 DNA: TGTGCCAGTAGGGAACCGGCCTCGAACACTGAAGCTTTCTTT
J gene: TRBJ2-1; clone size: few; V gene: TRBV4-1; D gene: NA; CDR3 protein: CASSQDPMVTEQFF; CDR3 DNA: TGCGCCAGCAGCCAAGACCCCATGGTTACTGAGCAGTTCTTC
J gene: TRBJ1-3; clone size: few; V gene: TRBV7-2; D gene: NA; CDR3 protein: CASSPDRSPGNTIYF; CDR3 DNA: TGTGCCAGCAGCCCGGACAGATCCCCTGGAAACACCATATATTTT
J gene: TRBJ1-5; clone size: once; V gene: TRBV6-5; D gene: NA; CDR3 protein: CASSYGAPHSNQPQHF; CDR3 DNA: TGTGCCAGCAGTTACGGGGCTCCCCATAGCAATCAGCCCCAGCATTTT
J gene: TRBJ1-5; clone size: NA; V gene: TRBV6-1; D gene: TRBD1; CDR3 protein: CASGRGLQPQHF; CDR3 DNA: TGTGCCAGCGGCAGGGGGCTTCAGCCCCAGCATTTT
J gene: TRBJ1-2; clone size: few; V gene: TRBV9; D gene: NA; CDR3 protein: CASSPLGQNYGYTF; CDR3 DNA: TGTGCCAGCAGCCCACTAGGACAGAACTATGGCTACACCTTC
J gene: TRBJ1-5; clone size: NA; V gene: TRBV7-2; D gene: NA; CDR3 protein: CASSLERTQPQHF; CDR3 DNA: TGTGCCAGCAGCTTAGAGAGGACTCAGCCCCAGCATTTT
J gene: TRBJ2-3; clone size: NA; V gene: TRBV29-1; D gene: NA; CDR3 protein: CSVSPGASLTDTQYF; CDR3 DNA: TGCAGCGTCTCACCCGGTGCTAGCCTCACAGATACGCAGTATTTT
J gene: TRBJ1-2; clone size: few; V gene: TRBV14; D gene: NA; CDR3 protein: CASSQGQYGYTF; CDR3 DNA: TGTGCCAGCAGCCAAGGTCAATATGGCTACACCTTC
J gene: TRBJ2-1; clone size: few; V gene: TRBV10-2; D gene: NA; CDR3 protein: CASSVLPGEEQFF; CDR3 DNA: TGCGCCAGCAGTGTCCTCCCAGGCGAGGAGCAGTTCTTC
J gene: TRBJ2-2; clone size: NA; V gene: TRBV7-6; D gene: NA; CDR3 protein: CASSLEGDMGELFF; CDR3 DNA: TGTGCCAGCAGCTTAGAGGGAGACATGGGGGAGCTGTTTTTT
J gene: TRBJ2-1; clone size: NA; V gene: TRBV7-2; D gene: NA; CDR3 protein: CASSLERGYNEQFF; CDR3 DNA: TGTGCCAGCAGCTTAGAACGGGGCTACAATGAGCAGTTCTTC
J gene: TRBJ1-5; clone size: NA; V gene: TRBV28; D gene: TRBD1; CDR3 protein: CASRDRGFRDNQPQHF; CDR3 DNA: TGTGCCAGCCGGGACAGGGGGTTCAGGGACAATCAGCCCCAGCATTTT
J gene: TRBJ2-3; clone size: NA; V gene: TRBV30; D gene: NA; CDR3 protein: CAWLSGTDTQYF; CDR3 DNA: TGTGCCTGGCTCTCTGGCACAGATACGCAGTATTTT
J gene: TRBJ2-5; clone size: few; V gene: TRBV15; D gene: NA; CDR3 protein: CATSGSRVTRETQYF; CDR3 DNA: TGTGCCACCAGCGGATCGAGGGTCACCCGGGAGACCCAGTACTTC
J gene: TRBJ2-5; clone size: NA; V gene: TRBV7-2; D gene: NA; CDR3 protein: CASSLAGWAEETQYF; CDR3 DNA: TGTGCCAGCAGCTTGGCGGGGTGGGCGGAGGAGACCCAGTACTTC
J gene: TRBJ2-3; clone size: few; V gene: TRBV18; D gene: NA; CDR3 protein: CASSPVLAGDTQYF; CDR3 DNA: TGTGCCAGCTCACCAGTCCTGGCGGGAGATACGCAGTATTTT
J gene: TRBJ2-7; clone size: few; V gene: TRBV5-6; D gene: NA; CDR3 protein: CASSVPGVYEQYF; CDR3 DNA: TGTGCCAGCAGCGTCCCAGGGGTTTACGAGCAGTACTTC
J gene: TRBJ2-1; clone size: NA; V gene: TRBV29-1; D gene: TRBD2; CDR3 protein: CSVPGLAVRGNEQFF; CDR3 DNA: TGCAGCGTTCCGGGACTAGCAGTCCGAGGGAATGAGCAGTTCTTC
J gene: TRBJ2-1; clone size: once; V gene: TRBV5-1; D gene: TRBD1; CDR3 protein: CASTRYGDRANNEQFF; CDR3 DNA: TGCGCCAGCACCCGCTACGGGGACAGGGCCAACAATGAGCAGTTCTTC
J gene: TRBJ2-5; clone size: few; V gene: TRBV27; D gene: NA; CDR3 protein: CASSPRATGTMETQYF; CDR3 DNA: TGTGCCAGCAGTCCCAGGGCGACAGGGACTATGGAGACCCAGTACTTC
J gene: TRBJ2-7; clone size: NA; V gene: TRBV6-1; D gene: TRBD1; CDR3 protein: CASSEGTGGFYEQYF; CDR3 DNA: TGTGCCAGCAGTGAGGGGACAGGGGGCTTCTACGAGCAGTACTTC
J gene: TRBJ1-2; clone size: few; V gene: TRBV7-9; D gene: NA; CDR3 protein: CASSLGGRQGPTGYTF; CDR3 DNA: TGTGCCAGCAGCTTAGGGGGTCGGCAGGGACCCACTGGCTACACCTTC
J gene: TRBJ1-1; clone size: few; V gene: TRBV29-1; D gene: NA; CDR3 protein: CSVLAVNTEAFF; CDR3 DNA: TGCAGCGTTCTGGCAGTGAACACTGAAGCTTTCTTT
J gene: TRBJ2-7; clone size: NA; V gene: TRBV6-5; D gene: TRBD2; CDR3 protein: CASSYRTSRDEQYF; CDR3 DNA: TGTGCCAGCAGTTACCGGACTAGTCGGGACGAGCAGTACTTC
J gene: TRBJ2-3; clone size: NA; V gene: TRBV7-2; D gene: NA; CDR3 protein: CASSSNREAQYF; CDR3 DNA: TGTGCCAGCAGCTCGAATCGAGAGGCGCAGTATTTT
J gene: TRBJ2-7; clone size: NA; V gene: TRBV25-1; D gene: NA; CDR3 protein: CASRTSGLIYEQYF; CDR3 DNA: TGTGCCAGCAGAACTTCGGGACTTATCTACGAGCAGTACTTC
J gene: TRBJ1-4; clone size: few; V gene: TRBV11-2; D gene: NA; CDR3 protein: CASSPRHLTNEKLFF; CDR3 DNA: TGTGCCAGCAGCCCAAGACACCTAACTAATGAAAAACTGTTTTTT
J gene: TRBJ2-1; clone size: NA; V gene: TRBV30; D gene: NA; CDR3 protein: CAAATHNEQFF; CDR3 DNA: TGTGCTGCAGCGACCCACAATGAGCAGTTCTTC
J gene: TRBJ2-1; clone size: NA; V gene: TRBV29-1; D gene: NA; CDR3 protein: CSVDKGRSYNEQFF; CDR3 DNA: TGCAGCGTTGATAAGGGAAGGTCCTACAATGAGCAGTTCTTC